These 21 T cell receptor beta chains share one sample of origin, sequenced in a study of blood T cell repertoires in COVID-19. The repertoire was sequenced with immunoSEQ multiplex PCR; TCRdb's copy has only in-frame clones and lacks some. The sample has almost 500,000 clones; about 88% are singletons. The sequencing sample was made of PBMCs or T cells enriched from blood (not recorded which). The receptors were sampled from a woman aged 55-69 years who had recovered from COVID-19.

CDR3 sequence reads: CASSLGGRPPYGYTF. CDR3 DNA: TGCGCCAGCAGCTTGGGGGGGAGGCCTCCCTATGGCTACACCTTC. This chain uses TRBV5-1 with TRBJ1-2, with D possibly matching TRBD1 (5 bases). There are 15 residues in the CDR3. Per germline, CDR1 SGHRS and CDR2 YFSETQ. Trimming shortened V by 0 bases and J by 4 bases, and 13 bases separated the two germline ends.

The V call is TRBV7-9, the J call TRBJ2-7, with D perhaps TRBD2 (7 bases). V was clipped by 1 base and J by 1 base, with 8 bases between them. There are 14 residues in the CDR3. CDR1 SEHNR and CDR2 FQNEAQ come from the germline V gene (reference sequence). CDR3 coding DNA: TGTGCCAGCAGCTTAGAGGGGGGGTCCTACGAGCAGTACTTC. Translated: CASSLEGGSYEQYF.

The rearrangement joins TRBV3-1 (or the pseudogene TRBV3-2) to TRBJ1-4; TRBD1 matches 8 bases. V trimming: 3 bases; J trimming: 5 bases; junction bases outside the gene matches: 5. CDR3 length: 15 amino acids. Germline V gene lookup returns CDR1 LGHDT and CDR2 YNNKEL (reference sequence). CDR3 protein: CASSQGQVKNEKLFF. The CDR3 DNA follows: TGTGCCAGCAGCCAGGGACAGGTGAAAAATGAAAAACTGTTTTTT.

J is TRBJ2-7 and V is TRBV6-1, with 9 bases identical to TRBD2. Unmatched junction bases numbered 20, after V lost 1 base and J lost 4 bases. Germline V gene sequence: CDR1 MNHNS, CDR2 SASEGT. The CDR3 contains 20 residues. CDR3 in amino acids: CASSEVLGRGGSSPVYEQYV. The CDR3, as DNA: TGTGCCAGCAGTGAAGTATTGGGGCGGGGGGGCTCTTCCCCGGTATACGAGCAGTACGTC.

This clone was observed a few times. The chain is built from TRBV7-2 and TRBJ2-7; the match to TRBD2 covers 8 bases. The CDR3 has 15 amino acids. The V gene's germline CDR1 is SGHTA and CDR2 FQGNSA. Trimming at V came to 1 base and at J to 3 bases, leaving 5 bases not matched to a gene. The CDR3 is CASSLDSGGIYEQYV. The DNA for the CDR3 is TGTGCCAGCAGCTTAGACAGCGGGGGAATCTACGAGCAGTACGTC.

V is TRBV3-1 (or the pseudogene TRBV3-2) and J is TRBJ1-2; no clear D. The CDR3 runs 13 residues. Germline CDR1 reads LGHDT; CDR2 reads YNNKEL (reference sequence). V dropped 7 bases and J dropped 2 bases, with 11 bases sitting between them. Here the CDR3 DNA reads TGTGCCAGCAATTTTGGGCAGAACTATGGCTACACCTTC. It specifies CASNFGQNYGYTF.

V is TRBV12-5 and J is TRBJ2-2; 9 nucleotides agree with TRBD2. From germline, CDR1 is LGHNT and CDR2 FRNRAP. Trimming at V came to 3 bases and at J to 2 bases, leaving 4 bases not matched to a gene. CDR3 length equals 16 residues. The CDR3 DNA is TGTGCTAGTGGTTTCCAAGCGGGGGGAAACACCGGGGAGCTGTTTTTT. Protein product: CASGFQAGGNTGELFF.

The chain employs TRBV27 and TRBJ2-1; 10 bases match TRBD2. V was clipped by 8 bases and J by 3 bases; unmatched bases: 10. Per the germline V gene, CDR1 is MNHEY and CDR2 is SMNVEV (reference sequence). The CDR3 spans 16 residues. CDR3 in amino acids: CASEGLAGANYNEQFF. The CDR3 coding sequence is TGTGCCAGCGAGGGGCTAGCGGGGGCAAACTACAATGAGCAGTTCTTC.

The chain couples TRBV4-2 to TRBJ1-5, with no clear D. This CDR3 spans 13 amino acids. The ends were cut back, 1 base at V and 7 bases at J, with 8 bases in the middle. CDR1 and CDR2 (germline): LGHNA, YNFKEQ. The CDR3 region is CASSQAPRQPQHF. The DNA for the CDR3 is TGTGCCAGCAGCCAAGCCCCTCGGCAGCCCCAGCATTTT.

In its sample, this clone was seen a few times. The chain carries TRBV11-2 and TRBJ2-2, with a possible D match to TRBD1 (6 bases). The CDR3 contains 15 residues. V lost 1 base and J lost 6, with 12 bases in between. CDR1 SGHAT and CDR2 FQNNGV come from the germline V gene. CDR3 protein: CASSLAQGQAGELFF. For the CDR3, the DNA is TGTGCCAGCAGCTTAGCGCAGGGGCAAGCCGGGGAGCTGTTTTTT. Supplemented by reference TRBV11-2 and TRBJ2-2, the full variable domain reads EAGVAQSPRYKIIEKRQSVAFWCNPISGHATLYWYQQILGQGPKLLIQFQNNGVVDDSQLPKDRFSAERLKGVDSTLKIQPAKLEDSAVYLCASSLAQGQAGELFFGEGSRLTVL.

This clone occurred once. The chain uses TRBV5-4 and TRBJ1-2; TRBD1 might be the D (5 bases). Trimming stripped 3 bases from V and 0 bases from J, with 15 bases between. This CDR3 is built from 16 residues. Germline CDR1 SGHNT, CDR2 YYREEE (reference sequence). CDR3 bases: TGTGCCAGCAGCTCGGACATGAACTCTGCTAACTATGGCTACACCTTC. Translated: CASSSDMNSANYGYTF. The whole variable domain, remainder taken from reference TRBV5-4 and TRBJ1-2, is ETGVTQSPTHLIKTRGQQVTLRCSSQSGHNTVSWYQQALGQGPQFIFQYYREEENGRGNFPPRFSGLQFPNYSSELNVNALELDDSALYLCASSSDMNSANYGYTFGSGTRLTVV.

The V and J genes are TRBV19 and TRBJ1-6; D is uncertain. This CDR3 spans 17 amino acids. CDR1 and CDR2 (germline): LNHDA, SQIVND (reference sequence). The V end lost 3 bases, the J end lost 0 bases, and 12 bases lay between the germline ends. The CDR3 loop reads CASSIFPGSSYNSPLHF. The CDR3 DNA follows: TGTGCCAGTAGTATCTTTCCTGGGAGCTCCTATAATTCACCCCTCCACTTT.

This rearrangement joins TRBV30 to TRBJ1-1; D unresolved. Trimming removed 0 bases at V and 7 bases at J, with 9 bases between. CDR1 GTSNPN and CDR2 SVGIG come from the germline V gene (reference sequence). CDR3 size: 12 residues. The CDR3 loop reads CAWSVKGGEAFF. DNA for the CDR3: TGTGCCTGGAGTGTAAAAGGAGGTGAAGCTTTCTTT. The variable domain in full, completed from reference TRBV30 and TRBJ1-1, reads SQTIHQWPATLVQPVGSPLSLECTVEGTSNPNLYWYRQAAGRGLQLLFYSVGIGQISSEVPQNLSASRPQDRQFILSSKKLLLSDSGFYLCAWSVKGGEAFFGQGTRLTVV.

The chain has TRBV19 and TRBJ1-2, with D unresolved. Germline V gene lookup returns CDR1 LNHDA and CDR2 SQIVND (reference sequence). CDR3 size: 11 residues. V lost 3 bases to trimming and J lost 8 bases, with 7 bases between them. The CDR3 sequence: CASSMSVGYTF. The CDR3 DNA is TGTGCCAGTAGTATGTCTGTGGGCTACACCTTC. The complete variable domain, with remaining parts taken from reference TRBV19 and TRBJ1-2, reads DGGITQSPKYLFRKEGQNVTLSCEQNLNHDAMYWYRQDPGQGLRLIYYSQIVNDFQKGDIAEGYSVSREKKESFPLTVTSAQKNPTAFYLCASSMSVGYTFGSGTRLTVV.

This chain uses TRBV25-1 with TRBJ1-2, with TRBD1 matching 7 bases. The germline V gene encodes CDR1 MGHDK and CDR2 SYGVNS. CDR3 length: 15 amino acids. V lost 0 bases to trimming and J lost 2 bases; unmatched junction nucleotides: 3. The CDR3 here is CASSEYKGQNYGYTF. The CDR3 DNA is TGTGCCAGCAGTGAATATAAGGGACAGAACTATGGCTACACCTTC.

The genes are TRBV27 and TRBJ1-6; D gene unclear. Trimming shortened V by 2 bases and J by 11 bases, and 13 bases separated the two germline ends. Germline loops: CDR1 MNHEY, CDR2 SMNVEV (reference sequence). The CDR3 is made up of 14 amino acids. CDR3 in DNA: TGTGCCAGCAGTTTACAGCCCGACTTTCCACCCCTCCACTTT. Translated: CASSLQPDFPPLHF.

Regarding this clone: The same CDR3 also results from other DNA sequences found in this sample. V usage is TRBV5-1 and J usage is TRBJ1-5; 8 positions agree with TRBD1. Germline assignment: CDR1 SGHRS and CDR2 YFSETQ. CDR3 length: 15 amino acids. J lost 1 base, V lost 0 bases, and 0 bases had no gene match. CDR3 nucleotides: TGCGCCAGCAGCTTGGCAGGGGGCAGCAATCAGCCCCAGCATTTT. It specifies CASSLAGGSNQPQHF.

The V gene is TRBV12-3 or TRBV12-4, the J gene TRBJ2-7, with D hard to call. Between the trimmed V and J ends, which lost 5 bases and 5 bases, there was a span of 13 bases. The CDR3 has 13 residues. The CDR3 DNA reads TGTGCCAGCAGTCTTACGGGTATCCACGAGCAGTACTTC. This sequence encodes CASSLTGIHEQYF.

V gene TRBV6-4 combines with J gene TRBJ2-2; 11 bases match TRBD1. CDR3 length: 17 residues. J lost 4 bases, V lost 2 bases, and 6 bases had no gene match. The germline gives CDR1 MRHNA, CDR2 SNTAGT. CDR3 amino acids: CASSDGTGGFTTGELFF. Here the CDR3 DNA reads TGTGCCAGCAGTGACGGGACAGGGGGTTTTACCACCGGGGAGCTGTTTTTT.

V and J are TRBV9 and TRBJ2-2, with 7 nucleotides matching TRBD2. V shed 2 bases and J 1 base; nucleotides not matched to a gene: 2. Per the germline V gene, CDR1 is SGDLS and CDR2 is YYNGEE. The CDR3 consists of 15 residues. This CDR3 is CASSVGGLNTGELFF. CDR3 nucleotide sequence: TGTGCCAGCAGCGTGGGGGGGTTGAACACCGGGGAGCTGTTTTTT.

The chain combines TRBV19 with TRBJ1-5; D is unclear. V was pared by 8 bases and J by 5 bases, with 25 bases between. CDR1 LNHDA and CDR2 SQIVND come from the germline V gene (reference sequence). CDR3 length: 17 amino acids. The CDR3 DNA is TGTGCCAGTCGGCCATATTTCCGCGGGTCGGGAGATCAGCCCCAGCATTTT. It is translated as CASRPYFRGSGDQPQHF.